Given below is one T cell receptor beta chain in context. This sample is part of a study of OX40 agonist ivuxolimab in advanced cancers. Across the whole study: Earlier anti-PD-1, anti-PD-L1 or anti-CTLA-4 therapy was permitted; around 40% had received some.

Produced via immunoSEQ multiplex PCR; TCRdb's table is partial and in-frame only. Of roughly 86,000 clones in the sample, 65% to 90% were seen once. The CDR3 totals 15 residues. Germline CDR1 reads SGHNT; CDR2 reads YENEEA. V lost 4 bases and J lost 2; bases outside the gene matches: 1. The sequence came from an adult with an advanced solid tumor such as melanoma, head and neck, liver or kidney cancer. Sequenced material: CD4+ or CD8+ T cells sorted from blood, taken in a trial of the OX40 agonist ivuxolimab. The V and J genes are TRBV11-3 and TRBJ2-1; 11 nucleotides align to TRBD1. CDR3 loop: CASSSGQGAYNEQFF. In DNA, the CDR3 is TGTGCCAGCAGCTCGGGACAGGGGGCCTACAATGAGCAGTTCTTC.